This T cell receptor beta chain was captured by sequencing in a study of cytomegalovirus exposure and HLA in healthy donors. Broader study findings: Presence/absence analysis assumed near-uniform sequencing depth across donors. TCR beta V- and J-gene trimming, according to a later analysis, was linked to a missense DCLRE1C variant. The study labeled approximately 150 TCR beta chains cytomegalovirus-associated.

Primers for the PCR totalled 60 Vbeta and 13 Jbeta. Authors' processing steps: It was a later analysis that counted roughly 80 million unique TCR beta chains, of which 9.5 million to 14 million were shared. Produced via immunoSEQ multiplex PCR; TCRdb's table is partial and in-frame only. The D gene and trimming were derived from the DNA, and the V and J assignments and clone size from that table. The sample carries approximately 190,000 clones, around four fifths recorded once. The CDR3 covers 16 residues. The V end was cut by 2 bases, the J end by 4 bases, with 14 bases between. Germline CDR1 SGHAT, CDR2 FQNNGV. To note about this clone: Antigen: not known.

This chain joins TRBV11-2 and TRBJ2-2; possible D gene TRBD2, 6 bases. The TCR originated in a man aged 35 to 55 in good health and CMV-seropositive. The sample taken for sequencing was PBMCs. CDR3 DNA sequence: TGTGCCAGCAGCTTAACGGCGGGATGGGGCACCGGGGAGCTGTTTTTT. Protein product: CASSLTAGWGTGELFF.